This TCR beta chain emerged from a study of control samples from healthy donors and cancer patients. Measured with immunoSEQ multiplex PCR; TCRdb has only the in-frame clones, and not every one. The sample has about 410,000 clones, 80% to 95% seen once. Germline V lookup: CDR1 SGHRS, CDR2 YFSETQ. V shed 4 bases and J 5 bases; nucleotides not matched to a gene: 11. This CDR3 comprises 16 residues. The origin of this receptor is a man in his forties with head and neck cancer. The genes are TRBV5-1 and TRBJ2-3, with TRBD1 matching 9 bases. Source material: PBMCs. The CDR3 loop reads CASSRGAGTGKDTQYF. CDR3 bases: TGCGCCAGCAGCAGGGGGGCCGGGACAGGGAAAGATACGCAGTATTTT.